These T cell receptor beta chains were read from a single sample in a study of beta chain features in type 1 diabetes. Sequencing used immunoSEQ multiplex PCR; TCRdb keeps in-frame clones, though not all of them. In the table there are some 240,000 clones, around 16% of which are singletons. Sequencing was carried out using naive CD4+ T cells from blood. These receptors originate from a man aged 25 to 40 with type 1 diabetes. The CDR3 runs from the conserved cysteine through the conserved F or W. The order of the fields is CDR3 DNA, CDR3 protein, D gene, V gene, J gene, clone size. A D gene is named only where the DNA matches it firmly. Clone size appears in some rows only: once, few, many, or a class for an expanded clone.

TGCGCCAGCAGTCAATCAGGAAGCTCCTACAATGAGCAGTTCTTC,CASSQSGSSYNEQFF,-,TRBV23-1,TRBJ2-1,few
TGCAGCGTTATAACAGGGGGCCAAGAGACCCAGTACTTC,CSVITGGQETQYF,TRBD1,TRBV29-1,TRBJ2-5,few
TGTGCCAGCAGAGCAAGGGGCGGGACCAGCACAGATACGCAGTATTTT,CASRARGGTSTDTQYF,-,TRBV7-2,TRBJ2-3,-
TGTGCCAGCAGTTTCGGGTCCACAGATACGCAGTATTTT,CASSFGSTDTQYF,-,TRBV6-5,TRBJ2-3,few
TGCGCCAGCAGCCAATATGAAGATACGCAGTATTTT,CASSQYEDTQYF,-,TRBV4-3,TRBJ2-3,-
TGCGCCAGCAGCTTATCCGGGACTAGTAAGGATGAGCAGTTCTTC,CASSLSGTSKDEQFF,TRBD2,TRBV5-1,TRBJ2-1,few
TGTGCCAGCAGCTACGGGCGGCCCTATGGCTACACCTTC,CASSYGRPYGYTF,-,TRBV25-1,TRBJ1-2,-
TGTGCCAGCAGCCCAAGACAGGGGAACACTGAAGCTTTCTTT,CASSPRQGNTEAFF,TRBD1,TRBV5-4,TRBJ1-1,-
TGTGCCATCAGTGACTCCCGGGGGCAGCAAGAGACCCAGTACTTC,CAISDSRGQQETQYF,-,TRBV10-3,TRBJ2-5,few
TGTGCCAGCAGTTACTCCAGTAGCGGCACAGATACGCAGTATTTT,CASSYSSSGTDTQYF,-,TRBV6-5,TRBJ2-3,-
TGTGCCAGCAGCGGACAGGAAAATCAGCCCCAGCATTTT,CASSGQENQPQHF,TRBD1,TRBV6-1,TRBJ1-5,-
TGTGCCTGGAGACCTTGGGACAGGCCGACCTACGAGCAGTACTTC,CAWRPWDRPTYEQYF,TRBD1,TRBV30,TRBJ2-7,-
TGCGCCAGCAGCCAAGGAACCGCCACCTTCGATGAGCAGTTCTTC,CASSQGTATFDEQFF,-,TRBV4-1,TRBJ2-1,-
TGTGCCAGCAGAAGGACTAGCGGGAGTAGTTGGTTCTTC,CASRRTSGSSWFF,TRBD2,TRBV27,TRBJ2-1,few
TGTGCCATCGAGGCATCCGATACGCAGTATTTT,CAIEASDTQYF,-,TRBV10-3,TRBJ2-3,few
TGTGCCAGCAGTTCGAAGAGCAACTATGGCTACACCTTC,CASSSKSNYGYTF,-,TRBV5-4,TRBJ1-2,few
TGTGCCAGCAGCTTAGCATCAGATACGCAGTATTTT,CASSLASDTQYF,-,TRBV7-2,TRBJ2-3,-
TGCGCCAGCAGCTTGGGACTAGCAGATAGCTCCTACAATGAGCAGTTCTTC,CASSLGLADSSYNEQFF,TRBD2,TRBV5-1,TRBJ2-1,few
TGCGCCAGCAGCTTGGAGGACTCGAGCGGCACAGATACGCAGTATTTT,CASSLEDSSGTDTQYF,-,TRBV5-1,TRBJ2-3,-
TGTGCCAGCAGCTTTGACAGGGAAGGCGAGCAGTACTTC,CASSFDREGEQYF,TRBD1,TRBV7-3,TRBJ2-7,few
TGTGCCAGCAGCCAAGCAGGGCTAACTCCGGGAGAGACCCAGTACTTC,CASSQAGLTPGETQYF,-,TRBV4-2,TRBJ2-5,-
TGTGCCAGCAGGGGGCAGGGAATGGTTTATTCGGAGACCCAGTACTTC,CASRGQGMVYSETQYF,-,TRBV27,TRBJ2-5,few
TGTGCCAGCAGCCCGGGGGGCACAGGTCGATACTTC,CASSPGGTGRYF,-,TRBV7-9,TRBJ2-7,few
TGCGCCAGCAGCCAACCGACTAGCGGGAGAGGCAATGAGCAGTTCTTC,CASSQPTSGRGNEQFF,TRBD2,TRBV4-1,TRBJ2-1,few
TGTGCCATCGAACCGGTGAAGGAGACCCAGTACTTC,CAIEPVKETQYF,-,TRBV10-3,TRBJ2-5,few
-,CSVVGDGTTQGF,-,TRBV29-1,TRBJ1-3,-
TGTGCCAGCAGTTCCACCGGGACAGCTCTCTCCTACGAGCAGTACTTC,CASSSTGTALSYEQYF,TRBD1,TRBV28,TRBJ2-7,-
TGTGCCAGCAGCTTCAGACTAGCCGGAAATGAGCAGTTCTTC,CASSFRLAGNEQFF,TRBD2,TRBV7-8,TRBJ2-1,few
TGCGCCAGCAGCCCGCAGGCAGGGGATCAGCCCCAGCATTTT,CASSPQAGDQPQHF,-,TRBV5-1,TRBJ1-5,-
TGTGCCAGCAGCTCGTCGCGGGAGGCGGGAGAGACCCAGTACTTC,CASSSSREAGETQYF,TRBD2,TRBV7-9,TRBJ2-5,-
TGCAGCGTTAGGGCCGGGAACACTGAAGCTTTCTTT,CSVRAGNTEAFF,-,TRBV29-1,TRBJ1-1,few
TGTGCCAGCGGTACTAGCGGGAGAGGCCATGAGCAGTTCTTC,CASGTSGRGHEQFF,TRBD2,TRBV6-6,TRBJ2-1,few
TGCGCCAGCAGCCCCAGTCGGGGGGGCACTGAAGCTTTCTTT,CASSPSRGGTEAFF,-,TRBV4-1,TRBJ1-1,few
TGTGCCAGCAGCTTATCGTCCAGTTCTGATGAAAAACTGTTTTTT,CASSLSSSSDEKLFF,-,TRBV7-3,TRBJ1-4,few
TGCGCCAGCAAAACCACAGGGGAGAACACTGAAGCTTTCTTT,CASKTTGENTEAFF,TRBD1,TRBV5-1,TRBJ1-1,-
TGCGCCAGCAGCTTGGTGGCAGGGACCCAAGAGACCCAGTACTTC,CASSLVAGTQETQYF,-,TRBV5-1,TRBJ2-5,few
TGTGCCATCCCCCGGGGGAGCGGGAGAAACGAGCAGTACTTC,CAIPRGSGRNEQYF,TRBD2,TRBV10-3,TRBJ2-7,few
TGTGCCAGCTCACCACAAGGCTACAGGGTTAGCACTGAAGCTTTCTTT,CASSPQGYRVSTEAFF,-,TRBV18,TRBJ1-1,-
TGTGCCAGCAGCTCCAGGTCACCGGAGGTCGATGAGCAGTTCTTC,CASSSRSPEVDEQFF,-,TRBV9,TRBJ2-1,-
TGTGCCAGCAGTGGGGAGACAGGAGCCCAAGAGACCCAGTACTTC,CASSGETGAQETQYF,-,TRBV2,TRBJ2-5,-
TGCAGCGTTAGACAGGTCCTCACCTACGAGCAGTACTTC,CSVRQVLTYEQYF,-,TRBV29-1,TRBJ2-7,-
TGTGCCAGCAGCCTTAGCGGCGCCGCCTTTGATACGCAGTATTTT,CASSLSGAAFDTQYF,-,TRBV7-6,TRBJ2-3,few
TGTGCCTGGAGTGTACCAAATGGACAGGGGGCTGGAGAGCAGTACTTC,CAWSVPNGQGAGEQYF,TRBD1,TRBV30,TRBJ2-7,-
TGTGCCGGGGTCAACTACGAGCAGTACTTC,CAGVNYEQYF,-,TRBV7-2,TRBJ2-7,few
TGTGCCTGGAGTTTTGGACTAGCGGGAGGGTATAATGAGCAGTTCTTC,CAWSFGLAGGYNEQFF,TRBD2,TRBV30,TRBJ2-1,-
TGTGCCAGTAAACAGGGAAGTGACTACGAGCAGTACTTC,CASKQGSDYEQYF,-,TRBV19,TRBJ2-7,-
TGTGCCAGCAGCGCGACAGGGAGTGAGCAGTTCTTC,CASSATGSEQFF,TRBD1,TRBV9,TRBJ2-1,few
TGTGCCTGGAGTGTACTATCTGGAAACACCATATATTTT,CAWSVLSGNTIYF,-,TRBV30,TRBJ1-3,few
TGTGCCAGCGGGCCCGACAGGGGACTGGGAGGCTACACCTTC,CASGPDRGLGGYTF,TRBD1,TRBV27,TRBJ1-2,-
TGTGCTAGCAGCCTCGACTACCAAGAGACCCAGTACTTC,CASSLDYQETQYF,-,TRBV7-7,TRBJ2-5,few
TGTGCCAGCAGCATGATACAGGGCGAAAATGAAGCTTTCTTT,CASSMIQGENEAFF,-,TRBV7-9,TRBJ1-1,once
TGTGCCAGCAGCTGGCTCCAAGAGACCCAGTACTTC,CASSWLQETQYF,-,TRBV7-6,TRBJ2-5,-
TGTGCCAGCAGTCAAGACACCCCCGGCTACACCTTC,CASSQDTPGYTF,-,TRBV28,TRBJ1-2,few
TGTGCCAGCAGCCGGACCCCAGATACGCAGTATTTT,CASSRTPDTQYF,-,TRBV7-9,TRBJ2-3,-
TGTGCCAGCAGCTTAAGTCCAGATATGATCTCTGGGGCCAACGTCCTGACTTTC,CASSLSPDMISGANVLTF,-,TRBV7-3,TRBJ2-6,-
TGTGCCAGCTGTACCGGGTCTACGGAGACCCAGTACTTC,CASCTGSTETQYF,-,TRBV18,TRBJ2-5,-
TGTGCCTGGACGGGGGTCAACTATGGCTACACCTTC,CAWTGVNYGYTF,-,TRBV30,TRBJ1-2,-
TGTGCCTGGAGTCGGGCGGGCTCCCTGGACAATGAGCAGTTCTTC,CAWSRAGSLDNEQFF,-,TRBV30,TRBJ2-1,once
TGTGCCAGCAGCTCCGGGACAGGCCGCTACGAGCAGTACTTC,CASSSGTGRYEQYF,TRBD1,TRBV7-2,TRBJ2-7,-